A selection of T cell receptor beta chains follows, all from one sample in a study of cytomegalovirus exposure and HLA in healthy donors. Sequencing used immunoSEQ multiplex PCR; TCRdb keeps in-frame clones, though not all of them. The table records hundreds of thousands of clones, 80% to 90% of them present only once. The sequenced sample consisted of PBMCs. The receptors were gathered from a woman younger than 30 in good health and CMV-seronegative. CDR3s leave out the opening cysteine and the closing phenylalanine or tryptophan. Clone sizes are given selectively: once, few, many, or a class where the clone is expanded.

.,TRBV30,TRBJ2-3,AWSETSGVTDTQY
.,TRBV19,TRBJ2-7,ASSLLGGAVVDEQY
.,TRBV28,TRBJ2-6,ASSLNSGQSSGANVLT
.,TRBV7-8,TRBJ2-7,ASSGTGLDEQY
.,TRBV27,TRBJ1-1,ASRTGGGYKGTLAEAF
.,TRBV5-4,TRBJ2-7,ASSLGSLQLPYEQY
.,TRBV7-3,TRBJ2-1,ASSLPGLAGVGYEQF
.,TRBV6-5,TRBJ2-1,ASSYSNRGRSEQF
.,TRBV2,TRBJ2-1,ATLFRGGNYNEQF
.,TRBV13,TRBJ1-1,ASSIRQGAQTEAF
.,TRBV20-1,TRBJ2-7,SARQGYEQY
.,TRBV4-2,TRBJ2-7,ASSQEGGPSYEQY
.,TRBV28,TRBJ2-7,ASSSGGPTYEQY
.,TRBV7-9,TRBJ2-7,ASSREAGYEQY
.,TRBV11-3,TRBJ2-3,ASSPYQRGGADTQY
.,TRBV14,TRBJ2-3,ASSQDPEGRENTQY
few,TRBV7-2,TRBJ1-1,ASSFTGGPTEAF
.,TRBV5-4,TRBJ2-7,ASSLVPGHLSSSYEQY
.,TRBV4-1,TRBJ1-1,ASSQEGRGPDTEAF
.,TRBV29-1,TRBJ2-5,SVRRDTETQY
.,TRBV27,TRBJ2-3,ATGLAGGYGTDTQY
.,TRBV6-6,TRBJ2-5,ASSSPGDQETQY
.,TRBV2,TRBJ2-3,ASSVLAGEQEDTQY
.,TRBV4-1,TRBJ2-5,ASSSAPSGSQETQY
few,TRBV7-8,TRBJ1-2,ASSLEVSYGYT
.,TRBV6-5,TRBJ2-6,ASSQGAGANVLT
.,TRBV9,TRBJ2-7,ASSPRGANYEQY
.,TRBV6-1,TRBJ2-4,ASSDHSPGHLAKNIQY
few,TRBV5-1,TRBJ2-7,ASRDSALSSYEQY
.,TRBV25-1,TRBJ2-6,ASSESTSSSGANVLT